This TCR beta chain was found in a study of control samples from healthy donors and cancer patients. The V end lost 1 base, the J end lost 4 bases, and 14 bases lay between the germline ends. The CDR3 length is 15 residues. CDR1 and CDR2 from the germline V gene are SGHTS and YDEGEE. Some clones are missing from TCRdb's copy, which holds only in-frame ones; the method was immunoSEQ multiplex PCR. Among around 130,000 clones listed, 80% to 90% were seen once. The source of this sequence is a man aged 45-60 years in good health. The rearrangement uses TRBV5-8 and TRBJ1-1, with unresolved D. The sample taken for sequencing was blood. The CDR3: CASSLLSRLATEAFF. The CDR3 nucleotides are TGTGCCAGCAGCTTGTTAAGTCGGCTTGCCACTGAAGCTTTCTTT.